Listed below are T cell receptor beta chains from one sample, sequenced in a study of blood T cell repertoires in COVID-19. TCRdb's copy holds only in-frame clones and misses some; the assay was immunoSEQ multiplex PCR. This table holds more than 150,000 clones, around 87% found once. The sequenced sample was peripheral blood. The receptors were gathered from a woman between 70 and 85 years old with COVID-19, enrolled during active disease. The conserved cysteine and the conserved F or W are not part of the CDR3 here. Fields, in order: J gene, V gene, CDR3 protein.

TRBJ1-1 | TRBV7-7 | ASSLFMNTEAF
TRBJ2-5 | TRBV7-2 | ASSLGGPAMGETQY
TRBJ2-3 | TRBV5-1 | ASSLAGGRDTQY
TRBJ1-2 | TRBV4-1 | ASSLTIQGSAGYT
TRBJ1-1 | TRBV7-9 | ARRPTDMNTEAF
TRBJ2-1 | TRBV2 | ASSEGSSSYNEQF
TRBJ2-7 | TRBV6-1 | ASSAYPGQGTYEQY
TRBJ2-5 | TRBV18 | ASSPGTGEETQY
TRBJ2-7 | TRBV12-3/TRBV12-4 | ASSFYRPYEQY
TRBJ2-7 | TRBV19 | ASSIAGTTFYEQY
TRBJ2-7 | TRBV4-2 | ASSPGGYEQY
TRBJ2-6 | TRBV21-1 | ASSKEDLSGANVLT
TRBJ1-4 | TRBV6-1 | ASSEDREDEKLF
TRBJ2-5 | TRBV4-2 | ASSQILAGNTQETQY
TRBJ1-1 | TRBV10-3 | ASDTGQGNTEAF
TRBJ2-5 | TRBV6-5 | ASSTGFSQETQY
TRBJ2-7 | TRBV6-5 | ASSYSRGQYRY
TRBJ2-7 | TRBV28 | ASKLSGGRSSYEQY
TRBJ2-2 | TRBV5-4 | ASSPVGSTGELF
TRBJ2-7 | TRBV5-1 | ASSLPSGRYEQY
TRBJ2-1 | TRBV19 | ASSSGTSPGYEQF
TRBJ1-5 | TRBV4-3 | ASSQESQGLLNQPQH
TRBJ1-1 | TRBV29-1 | SVLTGPEAF
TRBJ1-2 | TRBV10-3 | AISEGIGGSYGYT
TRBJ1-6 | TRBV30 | AWSEGQGGSPLH
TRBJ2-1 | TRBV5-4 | ASSLGLEGYNEQF
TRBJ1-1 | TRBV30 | AWRANTEAF
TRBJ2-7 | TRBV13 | ASRPLTSGASEQY
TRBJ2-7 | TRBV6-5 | ASSSGAREQY
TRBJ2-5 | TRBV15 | ATSRDVGAGDETQY
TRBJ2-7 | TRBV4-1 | ASSRASTGSQPQY
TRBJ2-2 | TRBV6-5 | ASRDRGGTGELF
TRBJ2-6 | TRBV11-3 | ASSPFPAGANVLT
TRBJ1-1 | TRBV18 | ASSPPLRGDEAF
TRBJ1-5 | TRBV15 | ATSRGQWGAGNQPQH
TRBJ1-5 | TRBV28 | ASSLQVANQPQH
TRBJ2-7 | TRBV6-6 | ASTPRGQKYEQY
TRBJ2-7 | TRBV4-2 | ASSPHSSGLAGGEQY
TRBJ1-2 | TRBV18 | ASSVPLTGVGTYGYT
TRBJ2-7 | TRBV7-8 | ASSLALPGPAYEQY
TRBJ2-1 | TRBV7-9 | ASSLAGGPNEQF
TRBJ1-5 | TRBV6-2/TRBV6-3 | ASSYLPGEQPQH
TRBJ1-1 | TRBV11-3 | ASSLGAGKAF
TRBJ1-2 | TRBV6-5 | ASSLTSRQNYGYT
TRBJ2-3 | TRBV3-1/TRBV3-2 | ASSQRDFDTQY
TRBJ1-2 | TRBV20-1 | SAATGEGYT
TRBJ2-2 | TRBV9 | ASSEILSRTGELF
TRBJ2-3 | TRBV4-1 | ASSRRDQGALGVDTQY
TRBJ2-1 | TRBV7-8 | ASSLEGQPQF
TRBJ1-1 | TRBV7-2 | ASSPPLNTEAF
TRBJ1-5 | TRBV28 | ASTPKGQGTSQPQH
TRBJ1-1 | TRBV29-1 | SGGTTGGTEAF
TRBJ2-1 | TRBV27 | ASSLLPGTSGRGYNEQF
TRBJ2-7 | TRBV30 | AWPSPSDWGEQY